The 4 T cell receptor beta chains below were found in one sample sequenced in a study of cytomegalovirus exposure and HLA in healthy donors (dated by TCRdb to the late 2010s). The library was built by means of the immunoSEQ multiplex PCR assay. For the multiplex PCR, a mixture combining 60 forward primers for TCR Vbeta segments and 13 reverse primers for TCR Jbeta segments was used. TCRdb obtained this table from immuneACCESS and retained in-frame rearrangements with V and J assigned. These tables miss some clones; where compared with another copy, unresolved V genes account for less than half of the shortfall, and the remainder is unexplained. Counted in this sample were 110,000 to 150,000 clones; roughly 76% of them appeared once. The ten largest account for 1.2% of the sample. Sequencing input: PBMCs. The receptors were sampled from a female donor in good health and CMV-seronegative.

J is TRBJ1-4 and V is TRBV11-2; D may be TRBD1 (5 bases). The ends were cut back, 8 bases at V and 8 bases at J, with 27 bases in the middle. This CDR3 spans 17 amino acids. The germline V gene encodes CDR1 SGHAT and CDR2 FQNNGV. This chain's CDR3 is CASGEAMGVFGGEKLFF. CDR3 DNA sequence: TGTGCCAGCGGGGAGGCGATGGGGGTGTTCGGTGGAGAAAAACTGTTTTTT.

The V call is TRBV7-9, the J call TRBJ2-1, with 8 positions matching TRBD2. CDR1 SEHNR and CDR2 FQNEAQ come from the germline V gene (reference sequence). The CDR3 consists of 15 residues. V gave up 6 bases and J gave up 8 bases; unmatched junction bases: 12. Written as DNA, the CDR3 is TGTGCCAGCAGTTCGTTAGCGGGACACGTCCATGAGCAGTTCTTC. This translates into CASSSLAGHVHEQFF.

The chain joins TRBV27 to TRBJ1-5, with no clear D. The CDR3 contains 15 residues. V was cut by 0 bases and J by 1 base, with 7 bases left in between. Germline CDR1 is MNHEY and CDR2 is SMNVEV (reference sequence). The CDR3: CASSLSSGSNQPQHF. CDR3 bases: TGTGCCAGCAGTTTATCGTCGGGGAGCAATCAGCCCCAGCATTTT.

This chain links TRBV19 with TRBJ2-6, with 8 bases matching TRBD1. Trimming cost V 3 bases and J 2 bases; bases outside gene matches: 3. This CDR3 spans 16 amino acids. The germline gives CDR1 LNHDA, CDR2 SQIVND (reference sequence). The CDR3 nucleotides read TGTGCCAGTAGTATCCTACAGGGGGCTGGGGCCAACGTCCTGACTTTC. The encoded protein is CASSILQGAGANVLTF.